This T cell receptor beta chain was identified in a study of T cell changes during pregnancy in multiple sclerosis. This clone was seen just once. The repertoire was sequenced with immunoSEQ multiplex PCR; TCRdb's copy has only in-frame clones and lacks some. The sample yields tens of thousands of clones, 80% to 95% seen once. The CDR3 contains 15 residues. The TCR originated in a female donor in good health, enrolled as a control in a pregnancy study. The chain combines TRBV21-1 with TRBJ2-1; the table's D call, TRBD2, was not checked against the DNA. TRBV21-1 is reported as a pseudogene. Sequencing was performed on peripheral blood, taken in the first trimester of pregnancy. CDR3 sequence: CASPGTSGIRGEQFF. CDR3 in DNA: TGTGCCAGCCCAGGGACTAGCGGGATTAGGGGTGAGCAGTTCTTC.